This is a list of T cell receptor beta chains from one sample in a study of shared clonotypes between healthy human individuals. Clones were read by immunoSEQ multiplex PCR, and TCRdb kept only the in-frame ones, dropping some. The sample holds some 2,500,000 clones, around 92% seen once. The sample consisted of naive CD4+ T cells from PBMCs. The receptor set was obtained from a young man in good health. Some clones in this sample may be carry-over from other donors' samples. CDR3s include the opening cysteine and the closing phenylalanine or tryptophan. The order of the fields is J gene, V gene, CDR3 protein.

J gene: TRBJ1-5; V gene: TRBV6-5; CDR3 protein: CASSYSRGSQPQHF
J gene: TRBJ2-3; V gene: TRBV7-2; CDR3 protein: CASSLGVDTQYF
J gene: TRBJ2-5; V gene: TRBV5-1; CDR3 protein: CASSRWDTKQETQYF
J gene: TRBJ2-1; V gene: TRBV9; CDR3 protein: CASSVVSSRVNEQFF
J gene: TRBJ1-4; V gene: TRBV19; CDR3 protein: CASSRNLNEKLFF
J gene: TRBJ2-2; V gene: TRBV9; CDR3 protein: CASSDRTGATGELFF
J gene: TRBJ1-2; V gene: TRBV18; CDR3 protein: CASSPDRNYGYTF
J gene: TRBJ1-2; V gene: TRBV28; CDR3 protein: CASSRATGKMSGYTF
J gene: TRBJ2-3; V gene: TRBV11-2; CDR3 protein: CASSFFDRGNTDTQYF
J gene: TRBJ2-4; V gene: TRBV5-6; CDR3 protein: CASSLWGRLAKNIQYF
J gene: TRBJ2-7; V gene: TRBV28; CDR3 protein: CASTVAGPSYEQYF
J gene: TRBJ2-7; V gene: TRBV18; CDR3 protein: CASSPPGDYEQYF
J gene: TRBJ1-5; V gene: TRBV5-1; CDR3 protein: CASSPQGLSNQPQHF
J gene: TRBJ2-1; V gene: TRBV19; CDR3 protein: CASSRTFGYNEQFF